These T cell receptor beta chains were read from a single sample in a study of T-cell memory formation after mild COVID-19. From the 5' RACE reads, TCRdb called clonotypes with MiXCR, one entry per CDR3 protein. Found here are around 250,000 distinct CDR3 sequences, 15% to 17% of them singletons; the top ten hold around 2%. The material sequenced was PBMCs or a T cell subset sorted from them (not recorded which). The receptors originated from an adult woman who had mild COVID-19 (a few samples of this study predate the infection). Cell type and time point are not known. Both conserved end residues are part of each CDR3. Fields, in order: clone size, J gene, V gene, D gene, CDR3 protein, CDR3 DNA. A D gene is named only where the DNA matches it firmly. Size tells how often a clone was seen (once, few, many) or the class of an expanded clone, and some rows leave it out.

few,TRBJ2-6,TRBV27,TRBD1,CASSPYPPGQGASGANVLTF,TGTGCCAGCAGTCCATACCCCCCGGGACAGGGGGCTTCTGGGGCCAACGTCCTGACTTTC
few,TRBJ1-1,TRBV20-1,TRBD1,CSARPGGLRYTEAFF,TGCAGTGCTAGGCCAGGGGGCCTTAGGTACACTGAAGCTTTCTTT
NA,TRBJ2-5,TRBV2,NA,CASNRVRETQYF,TGTGCCAGCAATCGGGTCCGGGAGACCCAGTACTTC
NA,TRBJ2-7,TRBV10-3,TRBD1,CAIGTAQEQYF,TGTGCCATTGGGACAGCTCAAGAGCAGTACTTC
NA,TRBJ2-1,TRBV5-1,TRBD2,CASTLALAGGHEQFF,TGCGCCAGCACCCTGGCCCTAGCGGGAGGGCATGAGCAGTTCTTC
NA,TRBJ2-2,TRBV4-3,NA,CASSQARTGELFF,TGCGCCAGCAGCCAGGCCCGAACCGGGGAGCTGTTTTTT
NA,TRBJ2-2,TRBV18,TRBD1,CASSPGTGVPGELFF,TGTGCCAGCTCACCCGGAACAGGGGTGCCCGGGGAGCTGTTTTTT
few,TRBJ2-7,TRBV2,NA,CASSTSPRSYEQYF,TGTGCCAGTAGCACGTCCCCCCGCTCCTACGAGCAGTACTTC
NA,TRBJ1-5,TRBV7-8,NA,CASSLTQAKGLSNQPQHF,TGTGCCAGCAGCTTAACACAGGCCAAGGGGTTAAGCAATCAGCCCCAGCATTTT
few,TRBJ1-6,TRBV27,NA,CASSLMGGIIYNSPLHF,TGTGCCAGCAGTTTAATGGGGGGGATTATCTATAATTCACCCCTCCACTTT
few,TRBJ1-1,TRBV12-3/TRBV12-4,NA,CASRQTANTEAFF,TGTGCCAGCAGACAGACAGCGAACACTGAAGCTTTCTTT
NA,TRBJ2-1,TRBV2,TRBD1,CACSRRTGPQDEQFF,TGTGCCTGCAGCCGTCGGACAGGCCCGCAGGATGAGCAGTTCTTC
NA,TRBJ1-6,TRBV6-1,TRBD1,CASIGDRGVGSPLHF,TGTGCCAGCATTGGGGACAGGGGAGTTGGATCACCCCTCCACTTT
NA,TRBJ2-7,TRBV3-1,NA,CASSRRLDYEQYF,TGTGCCAGCAGCCGACGACTAGACTACGAGCAGTACTTC
NA,TRBJ2-5,TRBV5-6,NA,CASSGPILQETQYF,TGTGCCAGCAGCGGCCCTATCTTACAAGAGACCCAGTACTTC
many,TRBJ2-7,TRBV4-1,NA,CASSQGALLYEQYF,TGCGCCAGCAGCCAAGGGGCCCTACTCTACGAGCAGTACTTC
NA,TRBJ2-7,TRBV6-1,TRBD2,CAAAGGYEQYF,TGTGCCGCGGCGGGGGGCTACGAGCAGTACTTC